The 27 T cell receptor beta chains listed next were all sequenced from one sample in a study of tumor-infiltrating lymphocytes in primary liver carcinoma. Starting from approximately 0.45 ug of total RNA, TCR beta cDNA was produced with a primer in the constant region. For TCR beta, libraries were produced by three nested multiplex PCR rounds using slightly modified ARM-PCR. PCR rounds one and two used TRBV1-TRBV30 forward primers with a C-beta reverse primer for about 9 cycles each. TCRdb independently ran MiXCR on the multiplex PCR reads; one entry per CDR3 protein. The sample shows 320,000 or so distinct CDR3 sequences, 60% to 80% of them seen only once. Unsorted whole blood supplied the blood RNA, and germline DNA was isolated too. Sequencing input: peripheral blood. Source of these receptors: a man aged 35 to 55 with primary liver carcinoma and hepatitis B virus infection.

Turning to this clonotype: A much bigger clone sits one base away, suggesting this may be a read error. CDR3 protein: CASSLALLEDGQFF. Here the CDR3 DNA reads TGTGCCAGCAGCTTGGCGCTGCTCGAGGATGGGCAGTTCTTC. The chain has TRBV5-4 and TRBJ2-1; the D is unclear. Germline assignment: CDR1 SGHNT and CDR2 YYREEE (reference sequence). Trimming took off 0 bases at V and 12 bases at J, with 16 bases between the two ends. This CDR3 comprises 14 residues.

With regard to this clonotype: This may be a read error: a much more frequent sequence differs by one nucleotide. The chain links TRBV10-3 to TRBJ1-2, with 11 bases matching TRBD1. CDR3 length: 12 residues. The V segment lost 8 bases and the J segment 9 bases; nucleotides outside the gene matches: 5. Germline CDR1 is ENHRY and CDR2 is SYGVKD. In nucleotides, the CDR3 is TGTGCCATCGGACAGGGGGCTGGTAGCTACACCTTC. This codes for CAIGQGAGSYTF.

This chain links TRBV28 with TRBJ2-2; possibly TRBD2 for D (5 bases). V was shortened by 6 bases and J by 1 base, with 9 bases between the two germline ends. The CDR3 length is 14 residues. Germline CDR1 MDHEN, CDR2 SYDVKM. The CDR3 reads CASRGSVNTGELFF. DNA of the CDR3: TGTGCCAGCAGAGGTAGCGTGAACACCGGGGAGCTGTTTTTT.

This clonotype was observed many times. This chain connects TRBV11-3 to TRBJ2-1; D not resolved. V lost 0 bases and J 0 bases, leaving 9 bases between the germline ends. The CDR3 totals 16 residues. Germline V gene sequence: CDR1 SGHNT, CDR2 YENEEA. CDR3 coding DNA: TGTGCCAGCAGCTTAGATCCCCAGAGCTCCTACAATGAGCAGTTCTTC. This sequence encodes CASSLDPQSSYNEQFF.

About this clonotype: Since a much larger clone is just one base distant, this may be a read error. The chain couples TRBV6-5 to TRBJ2-7, with 7 bases that match TRBD1. Germline V gene lookup returns CDR1 MNHEY and CDR2 SVGAGI. The CDR3 is 13 amino acids. The CDR3 bases are TGTACCAGCAGGCCGGGACAGAACTACGAGCAGTACTTC. This codes for CTSRPGQNYEQYF.

The CDR3, as DNA: TGTGCCAGCAGCTCCGGTTGGGCCGCCCCTAACTATGGCTACACCTTC. It encodes CASSSGWAAPNYGYTF. The rearrangement joins TRBV7-9 to TRBJ1-2, with D unclear. The V gene lost 4 bases and the J gene lost 0 bases, with 15 bases spanning the gap. The germline CDR1 and CDR2 sequences are SEHNR and FQNEAQ (reference sequence). The CDR3 has 16 residues.

The chain uses TRBV11-2 and TRBJ1-1; D uncertain. The CDR3 totals 15 residues. V was clipped by 1 base and J by 10 bases, with 19 bases between them. Germline V gene lookup returns CDR1 SGHAT and CDR2 FQNNGV. CDR3 residues: CASSLVAGRYSGAFF. CDR3 sequence (DNA): TGTGCCAGCAGCTTAGTTGCCGGGAGGTACTCTGGAGCTTTCTTT.

Regarding this clonotype: One base away lies a much larger clone, so this may be a sequencing read error. The V gene is TRBV6-2 or TRBV6-3, the J gene TRBJ2-7; D may match TRBD1 or TRBD2 (5 bases each). Germline V gene lookup returns CDR1 MNHEY and CDR2 SVGEGT. V was clipped by 8 bases and J by 2 bases, with 22 bases between them. This CDR3 has 16 amino acids. DNA of the CDR3: TGTGCCAGCGGTCACCCCCGGGACCAGGGCGCCTACGAGCAGTACTTC. Protein sequence: CASGHPRDQGAYEQYF.

On this clonotype itself: Being one base from a much bigger clone, this may be a read error. J is TRBJ1-4 and V is TRBV4-2; 7 nucleotides align to TRBD1. Germline V gene sequence: CDR1 LGHNA, CDR2 YNFKEQ. Trimming cost V 5 bases and J 3 bases; bases outside gene matches: 9. The CDR3 has 16 residues. In DNA, the CDR3 is TGTGCCAGCAGCGGGCAACCGGGACAGCCTAATGAAAAACTGTTTTTT. Translating it yields CASSGQPGQPNEKLFF.

A word on this clonotype: Its ends do not fully match the called genes, so a read error is possible. The chain recombines TRBV6-5 with TRBJ1-1, with TRBD1 identical over 12 bases. Germline V lookup: CDR1 MNHEY, CDR2 SVGAGI. The CDR3 is 21 amino acids. CDR3: CASRPSGTGGRHDRFNTEALF. CDR3 nucleotides: TGTGCCAGCAGACCTTCCGGGACAGGGGGCCGGCATGATCGCTTTAACACTGAAGCTTTATTT.

There are a few counts of this clonotype. This may be a read error, as it is one base from a much larger clone. The V call is TRBV29-1, the J call TRBJ2-3; perhaps D is TRBD1 or TRBD2 (5 bases each). Germline lookup yields CDR1 SQVTM and CDR2 ANQGSEA. V was clipped by 6 bases and J by 0 bases, with 19 bases between them. CDR3 length: 16 residues. The DNA for the CDR3 is TGCAGCGTCCCGTTGTTTCGAGGGGAGAGCACAGATACGCAGTATTTT. It translates to CSVPLFRGESTDTQYF.

Of note for this clonotype: Compared with germline, one end of the junction differs, possibly owing to a read error. This sequence joins TRBV6-5 and TRBJ2-7; TRBD1 matches 8 bases. Germline V CDR1 and CDR2: MNHEY, SVGAGI. The CDR3 contains 14 residues. CDR3 sequence reads: CASSHDRGLSEQYF. CDR3 DNA: TGTGCCAGCAGTCATGACAGGGGCCTGTCAGAGCAGTACTTT.

This clonotype was seen at least ten times. V and J are TRBV6-1 and TRBJ1-4; 7 bases line up with TRBD1. The length of the CDR3 is 13 residues. The germline CDR1 and CDR2 sequences are MNHNS and SASEGT. The V segment lost 4 bases and the J segment 7 bases; nucleotides outside the gene matches: 3. The CDR3 DNA reads TGTGCCAGCAGTGTTCGGGACAGTGAAAAACTGTTTTTT. It specifies CASSVRDSEKLFF.

This clonotype was detected a few times. The chain links TRBV6-1 to TRBJ2-1, with D possibly being TRBD2 (5 bases). The V end was cut by 5 bases, the J end by 6 bases, with 20 bases between. Germline V gives CDR1 MNHNS, CDR2 SASEGT. The CDR3 totals 16 residues. CDR3 DNA: TGTGCCAGCAGTTCCCCCGCGTGGGATGAGGGCAATGAGCAGTTCTTC. It encodes CASSSPAWDEGNEQFF.

V gene TRBV11-2 combines with J gene TRBJ2-7; 13 bases are a match to TRBD2. Germline V gene data show CDR1 as SGHAT and CDR2 as FQNNGV. The CDR3 covers 16 residues. The CDR3 nucleotides read TGTACCGGCAGCTCCCCGACTAGCGGGAGGATCCACGAGCAGTACTTC. Encoded protein: CTGSSPTSGRIHEQYF.

Regarding this clonotype: One base away lies a much larger clone, so this may be a sequencing read error. The chain recombines TRBV4-1 with TRBJ2-3; tentatively, D is TRBD1 (8 bases). Germline-derived CDR1 and CDR2 are MGHRA and YSYEKL. Deletions cut 0 bases from V and 6 bases from J, with 16 bases between. This CDR3 spans 16 amino acids. The CDR3 sequence: CASSQERTRQGDTQYF. DNA for the CDR3: TGCGCCAGCAGCCAAGAAAGGACTAGACAGGGGGATACGCAGTATTTT.

On this clonotype itself: It is likely a read error, because the conserved phenylalanine at the end of the CDR3 is missing. The V gene is TRBV24-1, the J gene TRBJ2-3; D might be TRBD1 or TRBD2, each matching 5 bases. Germline loops: CDR1 KGHDR, CDR2 SFDVKD. This CDR3 is 15 amino acids long. This CDR3 reads CATSDLAGSTDTQYS. The CDR3 DNA reads as TGTGCCACCAGTGATTTGGCAGGGAGCACGGATACGCAGTATTCT.

As for this clonotype: The conserved closing phenylalanine or tryptophan is absent in this CDR3, likely reflecting a read error. This chain joins TRBV5-5 and TRBJ1-6; D gene ambiguous. The CDR3 has 14 residues. The germline V gene has CDR1 SGHKS and CDR2 YYEKEE (reference sequence). The CDR3 loop reads CVSSLGEAFSPLHS. CDR3 bases: TGTGTCAGCAGCTTGGGTGAGGCTTTTTCACCCCTCCACTCT.

This clonotype came up once. The junction and the germline gene differ at one end; a read error may be behind it. V usage is TRBV7-8 and J usage is TRBJ1-1, with a possible D match to TRBD1 (6 bases). This CDR3 is built from 13 residues. Per the germline V gene, CDR1 is SGHVS and CDR2 is FQNEAQ. This CDR3 is CVSSLGGYTEAFF. The CDR3, as DNA: TGTGTCAGCAGCTTAGGGGGTTACACTGAAGCTTTCTTT.

This clonotype appeared many times. The V and J genes are TRBV6-2 or TRBV6-3 and TRBJ1-5; tentative D call: TRBD1 (5 bases). CDR1 and CDR2 from the germline V gene are MNHEY and SVGEGT. V was shortened by 5 bases and J by 2 bases, with 13 bases between the two germline ends. This CDR3 has 15 residues. This CDR3 is CASSQSRVRNQPQHF. The CDR3 nucleotides read TGTGCCAGCAGTCAATCCAGGGTCCGCAATCAGCCCCAGCATTTT.

The chain combines TRBV28 with TRBJ1-5, with no clear D. Germline assignment: CDR1 MDHEN and CDR2 SYDVKM. The germline V and J ends were trimmed by 1 base and 7 bases, with 8 bases remaining between them. The CDR3 length is 13 residues. The CDR3 spells CASSLFPGQPQHF. For the CDR3, the DNA is TGTGCCAGCAGTTTATTCCCAGGACAGCCCCAGCATTTT.

CDR3 sequence reads: CSASGGTSGYEQYF. The CDR3, as DNA: TGCAGTGCTAGCGGCGGGACTAGCGGATACGAGCAGTACTTC. The chain employs TRBV20-1 and TRBJ2-7, with TRBD2 matching 11 bases. This CDR3 region has 14 residues. The germline gives CDR1 DFQATT, CDR2 SNEGSKA (reference sequence). V shed 3 bases and J 4 bases; nucleotides not matched to a gene: 5.

Points on this clonotype: One end of the junction is discordant with germline, which a read error may explain. The chain uses TRBV6-2 or TRBV6-3 and TRBJ2-1; weak D call: TRBD2 (5 bases). Germline values: CDR1 MNHEY, CDR2 SVGEGT. CDR3 size: 15 residues. Written as DNA, the CDR3 is TGTGCCAGCAAACCTCTAGCCCCAACCCACAACGAGCAGTTCTTC. Encoded protein: CASKPLAPTHNEQFF.

This clonotype was seen once. The chain employs TRBV5-1 and TRBJ2-5; no reliable D call. Per germline, CDR1 SGHRS and CDR2 YFSETQ. This CDR3 contains 13 residues. The V gene lost 2 bases and the J gene lost 3 bases, with 8 bases spanning the gap. The CDR3 nucleotides are TGCGCCAGCAGCTTAGATGGGGAAGAGACCCAGTACTTC. Its protein product is CASSLDGEETQYF.

The genes are TRBV28 and TRBJ2-5; D possibly uses TRBD1 or TRBD2 (5 bases each). CDR1 is MDHEN and CDR2 is SYDVKM in the germline V gene. V lost 6 bases and J lost 2, with 13 bases in between. This CDR3 region has 14 residues. The CDR3 nucleotides read TGTGCCAGCAGGGGCCCGGGGCTACAAGAGACCCAGTACTTC. Its protein is CASRGPGLQETQYF.

The chain couples TRBV6-2 or TRBV6-3 to TRBJ2-3; TRBD2 matches 7 bases. This CDR3 comprises 16 residues. Germline CDR1 is MNHEY and CDR2 is SVGEGT. V lost 2 bases, J lost 3 bases, and 8 bases stayed unmatched. CDR3 DNA: TGTGCCAGCAGTTACCTGGCGGGAGTGCCGACAGATACGCAGTATTTT. Amino acid sequence: CASSYLAGVPTDTQYF.

As regards this clonotype: The conserved final phenylalanine or tryptophan is absent from the CDR3, which likely points to a read error. J is TRBJ2-5 and V is TRBV5-4; D remains ambiguous. The CDR3 totals 13 residues. CDR1 SGHNT and CDR2 YYREEE come from the germline V gene (reference sequence). The CDR3 sequence is CVSSPQNGETQYL. The CDR3 region has the DNA TGTGTCAGCAGCCCCCAAAACGGCGAGACCCAGTACCTC.